The present T cell receptor (beta chain) was sequenced within a study of CD4 T cells in relation to SARS-CoV-2 and coronaviruses. The CDR3 is 15 residues long. The J segment lost 7 bases and the V segment lost 7 bases, leaving 13 bases of the junction unmatched. In germline, CDR1 is MNHEY, CDR2 SVGAGI. Here immunoSEQ multiplex PCR was the method, and the copy in TCRdb shows in-frame clones only, minus some. Here the sample spans 9,000 to 13,000 clones, around 84% being singletons. Before the COVID-19 pandemic, during about 2010-2018, CD4+ T cells were taken from unexposed donors. CD4+ T cells were isolated from the cells after more than 8 days of culture. This clone was seen once. Antigen unknown.

This clonotype was obtained from a human donor in good health. This chain connects TRBV6-5 to TRBJ2-4, with 7 positions matching TRBD2. Sequencing input: CD4+ T cells from PBMCs, cultured in vitro. The DNA of the CDR3 is TGTGCCAGCAAGGACGCGGGGGTCGGGGGGAACATTCAGTACTTC. This translates into CASKDAGVGGNIQYF.